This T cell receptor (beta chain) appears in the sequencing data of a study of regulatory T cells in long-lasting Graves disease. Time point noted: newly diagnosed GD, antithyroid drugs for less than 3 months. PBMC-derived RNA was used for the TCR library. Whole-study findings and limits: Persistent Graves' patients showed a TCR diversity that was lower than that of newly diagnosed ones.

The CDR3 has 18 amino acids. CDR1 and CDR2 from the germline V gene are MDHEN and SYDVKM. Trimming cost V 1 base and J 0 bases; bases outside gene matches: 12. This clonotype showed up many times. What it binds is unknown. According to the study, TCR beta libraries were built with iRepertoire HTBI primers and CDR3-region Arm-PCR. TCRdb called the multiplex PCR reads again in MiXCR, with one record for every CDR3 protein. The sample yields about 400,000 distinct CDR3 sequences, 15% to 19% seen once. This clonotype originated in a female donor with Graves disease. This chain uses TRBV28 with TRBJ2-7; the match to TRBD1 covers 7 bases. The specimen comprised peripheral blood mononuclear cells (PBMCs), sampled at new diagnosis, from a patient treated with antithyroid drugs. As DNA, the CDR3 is TGTGCCAGCAGTTTATTCGGACAGGAATTGAGTCTCTCCTACGAGCAGTACTTC. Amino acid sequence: CASSLFGQELSLSYEQYF.